This entry lists 30 T cell receptor beta chains sequenced from one sample in a study of blood T cell repertoires in COVID-19 (dated by TCRdb to 2018 to 2021). The library was built by means of the immunoSEQ multiplex PCR assay. TCRdb provides this immuneACCESS table in a form limited to in-frame rearrangements. Some clones are lacking; in checked studies, under half of them reflect an unresolved V gene, and why the rest are absent is not known. The sample data list over 450,000 clones, and 85% to 90% of these were observed just once. The ten largest clonotypes hold roughly 7.4% of the sample. Sequencing was carried out using peripheral blood. Every receptor here comes from a woman between 50 and 59 years old with COVID-19, enrolled during active disease.

The chain uses TRBV6-1 and TRBJ2-3; 14 nucleotides match TRBD2. V gave up 4 bases and J gave up 5 bases; unmatched junction bases: 5. The CDR3 is made up of 16 amino acids. CDR1 is MNHNS, CDR2 SASEGT, per germline. CDR3 nucleotide sequence: TGTGCCAGCAGTGGACTAGCGGGGGGGGAGGGAGATACGCAGTATTTT. Protein: CASSGLAGGEGDTQYF.

This chain links TRBV30 with TRBJ1-4, with TRBD1 as a possible D gene (5 bases). This CDR3 contains 14 residues. Looked up from germline, CDR1 is GTSNPN and CDR2 is SVGIG (reference sequence). Between the trimmed V and J ends, which lost 2 bases and 7 bases, there was a span of 14 bases. CDR3 loop: CAWSPVAGLEKLFF. The CDR3 nucleotides are TGTGCCTGGAGTCCGGTGGCAGGGCTTGAAAAACTGTTTTTT.

V usage is TRBV5-1 and J usage is TRBJ1-2; TRBD1 agrees at 7 bases. The J segment lost 5 bases and the V segment lost 4 bases, leaving 5 bases of the junction unmatched. This CDR3 is built from 13 residues. In germline, CDR1 is SGHRS, CDR2 YFSETQ. CDR3 in amino acids: CASSQGQLYGYTF. The CDR3 DNA reads as TGCGCCAGCAGCCAGGGACAGTTGTATGGCTACACCTTC.

The genes are TRBV19 and TRBJ1-3, with D uncertain. This CDR3 has 15 residues. Looked up from germline, CDR1 is LNHDA and CDR2 is SQIVND (reference sequence). Trimming left V 1 base short and J 0 bases short, with 7 bases between. CDR3: CASSIVAGSGNTIYF. In DNA form, the CDR3 reads TGTGCCAGTAGTATAGTGGCGGGCTCTGGAAACACCATATATTTT. The full variable domain, with the rest looked up from reference TRBV19 and TRBJ1-3, is DGGITQSPKYLFRKEGQNVTLSCEQNLNHDAMYWYRQDPGQGLRLIYYSQIVNDFQKGDIAEGYSVSREKKESFPLTVTSAQKNPTAFYLCASSIVAGSGNTIYFGEGSWLTVV.

Turning to this clone: The same CDR3 also results from other DNA sequences found in this sample. V and J are TRBV19 and TRBJ1-1; 7 nucleotides align to TRBD1. The germline CDR1 and CDR2 sequences are LNHDA and SQIVND (reference sequence). The CDR3 extends over 12 amino acids. The V gene end was trimmed by 8 bases and the J gene end by 1 base; junction bases not matched to a gene: 1. The CDR3 sequence: CASRDRNTEAFF. The DNA of the CDR3 is TGTGCCAGTCGGGACAGGAACACTGAAGCTTTCTTT.

This chain links TRBV9 with TRBJ1-2; no definite D call. Germline V CDR1 and CDR2: SGDLS, YYNGEE. Trimming took off 2 bases at V and 8 bases at J, with 19 bases between the two ends. The CDR3 is 15 residues long. The CDR3 sequence is CASSVTSGPGEGYTF. DNA for the CDR3: TGTGCCAGCAGCGTGACTTCCGGGCCCGGGGAAGGCTACACCTTC.

This clone was observed once. V and J are TRBV30 and TRBJ2-7; 7 bases match TRBD2. The germline V gene encodes CDR1 GTSNPN and CDR2 SVGIG (reference sequence). V lost 5 bases, J lost 6 bases, and 10 bases stayed unmatched. This CDR3 has 13 residues. The CDR3 DNA reads TGTGCCTGGCAACACGTGGGGGGGTCCGAGCAGTACTTC. Amino acids: CAWQHVGGSEQYF.

The genes are TRBV6-6 and TRBJ1-2; perhaps TRBD1 as D (5 bases). Germline V gives CDR1 MNHNY, CDR2 SVGAGI (reference sequence). V was cut by 7 bases and J by 8 bases, with 17 bases left in between. CDR3 length: 13 amino acids. CDR3 nucleotide sequence: TGTGCCAGCAAGTTACGCACGCAGGGCGGCTACACCTTC. Translating it yields CASKLRTQGGYTF.

The chain employs TRBV7-9 and TRBJ1-1, with D perhaps TRBD1 (5 bases). The germline V gene encodes CDR1 SEHNR and CDR2 FQNEAQ (reference sequence). The CDR3 totals 14 residues. V lost 0 bases, J lost 4 bases, and 9 bases lay in between. The DNA for the CDR3 is TGTGCCAGCAGCTTAGCGCTGGGGGGCACTGAAGCTTTCTTT. Residues: CASSLALGGTEAFF.

V gene TRBV5-6 combines with J gene TRBJ1-5; TRBD1 might be the D (5 bases). The V end lost 2 bases, the J end lost 3 bases, and 15 bases lay between the germline ends. This CDR3 has 16 amino acids. Germline V lookup: CDR1 SGHDT, CDR2 YYEEEE. Here the CDR3 DNA reads TGTGCCAGCAGCTTTTCAGGGAAGGGGTACAATCAGCCCCAGCATTTT. Translated: CASSFSGKGYNQPQHF. Filled out from reference TRBV5-6 and TRBJ1-5, the complete variable domain reads DAGVTQSPTHLIKTRGQQVTLRCSPKSGHDTVSWYQQALGQGPQFIFQYYEEEERQRGNFPDRFSGHQFPNYSSELNVNALLLGDSALYLCASSFSGKGYNQPQHFGDGTRLSIL.

The chain joins TRBV19 to TRBJ1-5, with D unresolved. V was pared by 6 bases and J by 3 bases, with 9 bases between. CDR1 and CDR2 from the germline V gene are LNHDA and SQIVND (reference sequence). There are 13 residues in the CDR3. CDR3 sequence: CASRAVSNQPQHF. CDR3 bases: TGTGCCAGTAGAGCGGTCTCCAATCAGCCCCAGCATTTT.

This clone was picked up one time. The rearrangement uses TRBV29-1 and TRBJ1-2; 10 bases map to TRBD1. The V gene's germline CDR1 is SQVTM and CDR2 ANQGSEA. With 3 bases clipped from V and 5 bases from J, the junction kept 9 bases outside the gene matches. This CDR3 region has 15 residues. This CDR3 is CSVEPWGQGRYGYTF. DNA for the CDR3: TGCAGCGTTGAGCCTTGGGGACAGGGGAGGTATGGCTACACCTTC.

This clone was found a few times. The chain couples TRBV19 to TRBJ1-2; the match to TRBD1 covers 7 bases. CDR1 LNHDA and CDR2 SQIVND come from the germline V gene (reference sequence). The CDR3 covers 14 residues. Trimming cost V 6 bases and J 7 bases; bases outside gene matches: 11. In nucleotides, the CDR3 is TGTGCCAGTAGCCCGACTTCCGACAGGGCTGGCTACACCTTC. Protein sequence: CASSPTSDRAGYTF.

The J gene is TRBJ1-6, the V gene TRBV5-8, with a possible D match to TRBD1 (5 bases). V lost 5 bases, J lost 8 bases, and 14 bases lay in between. Per the germline V gene, CDR1 is SGHTS and CDR2 is YDEGEE. The CDR3 runs to 14 residues. CDR3 nucleotides: TGTGCCAGCAGAAATCGGGTAGGGGATTCACCCCTCCACTTT. Residues: CASRNRVGDSPLHF.

V gene TRBV4-1 combines with J gene TRBJ1-2; the D gene is possibly TRBD1 (5 bases). V lost 4 bases to trimming and J lost 3 bases, with 15 bases between them. The germline V gene encodes CDR1 MGHRA and CDR2 YSYEKL. CDR3 size: 15 residues. CDR3 nucleotide sequence: TGCGCCAGCAGCCTCCTAACCTCAGGGTACTATGGCTACACCTTC. Its translation: CASSLLTSGYYGYTF.

The V and J genes are TRBV7-3 and TRBJ2-3, with TRBD2 as a possible D gene (6 bases). This CDR3 comprises 15 residues. Per germline, CDR1 SGHTA and CDR2 FQGTGA. The V end was cut by 5 bases, the J end by 2 bases, with 14 bases between. CDR3 nucleotides: TGTGCCAGCAGCCGGCTGCGGGGAGACACAGATACGCAGTATTTT. Its translation: CASSRLRGDTDTQYF.

The J gene is TRBJ1-1, the V gene TRBV2; D possibly corresponds to TRBD1 (5 bases). CDR3 length equals 14 residues. Germline V gives CDR1 SNHLY, CDR2 FYNNEI. V was cut by 0 bases and J by 11 bases, with 16 bases left in between. The DNA of the CDR3 is TGTGCCAGCAGTGAAGCGCGGTTCAGGGTGGCGGCTTTCTTT. Protein sequence: CASSEARFRVAAFF.

The rearrangement uses TRBV6-6 and TRBJ1-5; D uncertain. V dropped 4 bases and J dropped 6 bases, with 7 bases sitting between them. Looked up from germline, CDR1 is MNHNY and CDR2 is SVGAGI (reference sequence). The CDR3 sequence is 12 residues long. As DNA, the CDR3 is TGTGCCAGCAGTTCCCAGATTCAGCCCCAGCATTTT. Protein product: CASSSQIQPQHF.

The gene calls are TRBV29-1 and TRBJ2-2, with TRBD2 matching over 14 bases. CDR3 size: 15 residues. CDR1 SQVTM and CDR2 ANQGSEA come from the germline V gene. V lost 0 bases and J lost 6; bases outside the gene matches: 0. DNA of the CDR3: TGCAGCGTTGAAGAGGGACTAGCGGGGGCCGGGGAGCTGTTTTTT. Encoded protein: CSVEEGLAGAGELFF.

The chain carries TRBV5-1 and TRBJ1-1; 10 bases are shared with TRBD1. CDR3 length: 15 amino acids. Germline V gene lookup returns CDR1 SGHRS and CDR2 YFSETQ. J was trimmed by 5 bases and V by 2 bases; bases with no gene match: 6. The CDR3: CASSLNGQGGTEAFF. The CDR3 DNA follows: TGCGCCAGCAGCTTAAACGGACAGGGGGGAACTGAAGCTTTCTTT.

The CDR3 DNA is TGTGCCAGCAGCAAAGGTTCCAGGGGGAGCTACGAGCAGTACTTC. It is translated as CASSKGSRGSYEQYF. V gene TRBV21-1 combines with J gene TRBJ2-7; the DNA was not used to check the table's D call, TRBD1. TRBV21-1 is given as a pseudogene. The CDR3 runs 15 residues.

CDR3 sequence (DNA): TGTGCCAGCAGTTACAGGGGCAGATTTTTCTTT. It encodes CASSYRGRFFF. The V gene is TRBV6-5, the J gene TRBJ1-1; tentative D call: TRBD1 (5 bases). The V gene's germline CDR1 is MNHEY and CDR2 SVGAGI. V gave up 2 bases and J gave up 13 bases, with 11 bases separating them. The CDR3 runs to 11 residues.

The chain uses TRBV5-1 and TRBJ2-7; D might be TRBD2 (6 bases). V lost 5 bases and J lost 3, with 12 bases in between. Germline CDR1 reads SGHRS; CDR2 reads YFSETQ. There are 13 residues in the CDR3. The CDR3 sequence is CASRATGSYEQYF. Here the CDR3 DNA reads TGCGCCAGCAGAGCTACCGGGAGCTACGAGCAGTACTTC. Complete variable domain (other parts from reference TRBV5-1 and TRBJ2-7): KAGVTQTPRYLIKTRGQQVTLSCSPISGHRSVSWYQQTPGQGLQFLFEYFSETQRNKGNFPGRFSGRQFSNSRSEMNVSTLELGDSALYLCASRATGSYEQYFGPGTRLTVT.

The J gene is TRBJ1-1, the V gene TRBV5-1; a weak D match, TRBD1 (5 bases). This CDR3 is built from 13 residues. Trimming shortened V by 7 bases and J by 1 base, and 11 bases separated the two germline ends. Germline-derived CDR1 and CDR2 are SGHRS and YFSETQ. The CDR3 protein is CASATQGNTEAFF. In DNA, the CDR3 is TGCGCCAGCGCTACCCAGGGGAACACTGAAGCTTTCTTT.

The gene calls are TRBV19 and TRBJ2-1, with 7 bases aligning to TRBD1. The trim removed 7 bases at V and 4 bases at J, leaving 10 bases unmatched. Germline V gene data show CDR1 as LNHDA and CDR2 as SQIVND (reference sequence). This CDR3 is built from 15 residues. CDR3 DNA sequence: TGTGCCAGTACTCCCTCCACAGGGGCGTACAATGAGCAGTTCTTC. Its translation is CASTPSTGAYNEQFF.

In this sample, this clone turned up a few times. The rearrangement links TRBV7-8 to TRBJ2-7; TRBD1 matches at 9 bases. Per germline, CDR1 SGHVS and CDR2 FQNEAQ. The CDR3 spans 15 residues. V shed 4 bases, J shed 1 base, and the junction held 5 bases outside the gene matches. CDR3 DNA sequence: TGTGCCAGCAGCTATGGGACAGGGCCTTCCTACGAGCAGTACTTC. It yields the protein CASSYGTGPSYEQYF.

The chain joins TRBV7-6 to TRBJ1-5; 8 positions match TRBD1. The germline V gene encodes CDR1 SGHVS and CDR2 FNYEAQ. The CDR3 totals 14 residues. V was pared by 5 bases and J by 6 bases, with 6 bases of the junction left unmatched. Here the CDR3 DNA reads TGTGCCAGCAGCCCTAACAGGGGGACTCAGCCCCAGCATTTT. This sequence encodes CASSPNRGTQPQHF.

The chain links TRBV2 to TRBJ1-1, with no clear D. CDR1 and CDR2 (germline): SNHLY, FYNNEI. The CDR3 spans 14 residues. The V and J ends lost 8 bases and 11 bases respectively, with 24 bases between them. As DNA, the CDR3 is TGTGCCAGCGGCGCAACAATTAGCAACTCCGGGGCTTTCTTT. Protein sequence: CASGATISNSGAFF.

The J gene is TRBJ2-3, the V gene TRBV4-2, with 15 bases lining up with TRBD2. CDR3 length: 20 residues. Unmatched junction bases numbered 12, after V lost 1 base and J lost 4 bases. Germline CDR1 LGHNA, CDR2 YNFKEQ. The CDR3 nucleotides read TGTGCCAGCAGCCAAGGCGGACTAGCGGGGGGGTCTCTAGGGGCAGATACGCAGTATTTT. Translated: CASSQGGLAGGSLGADTQYF.

The rearrangement joins TRBV12-3 or TRBV12-4 to TRBJ2-3; D is uncertain. Trimming removed 3 bases at V and 7 bases at J, with 11 bases between. CDR3 length equals 13 residues. The CDR3 sequence is CASSFSVWHTQYF. The CDR3 region has the DNA TGTGCCAGCAGTTTTTCAGTTTGGCATACGCAGTATTTT.